This TCR beta chain was recorded in a study of T-cell reconstitution after alpha-beta-depleted transplantation in children. Unique molecular identifiers featured in how the TCRbeta library was prepared. TCRdb used MiXCR to reprocess the PCR reads, holding one entry per CDR3 protein. The top ten hold about 4.2% of the sample, which has over 550,000 distinct CDR3 sequences, about 10% seen once. This CDR3 is 15 amino acids long. Per germline, CDR1 MNHEY and CDR2 SMNVEV (reference sequence). J was trimmed by 1 base and V by 5 bases; bases with no gene match: 5. The clonotype comes from a human donor who donated a stem cell graft to a child with acute myeloid leukemia. The source material was PBMCs from the stem cell graft donor, sampled from the stem cell graft. The chain links TRBV27 to TRBJ2-7, with 10 nucleotides matching TRBD2. CDR3 coding DNA: TGTGCCAGCAGTCGAGGACTAGCGGTTTCCTACGAGCAGTACTTC. This encodes CASSRGLAVSYEQYF.